In this sample, the clone carrying this T cell receptor beta chain turned up a few times. Using its own MiXCR run on the 5' RACE reads, TCRdb lists one record per CDR3 protein. The sample contains a few hundred thousand distinct CDR3 sequences, around 27% of which appear only once. The data were obtained in a study of T-cell memory formation after mild COVID-19. CDR1 and CDR2 (germline): LGHNA, YSLEER. The V gene lost 0 bases and the J gene lost 6 bases, with 12 bases spanning the gap. This CDR3 is 15 amino acids long. This chain uses TRBV4-3 with TRBJ2-1; D perhaps matches TRBD1 (6 bases). The sequencing input was PBMCs or a T cell subset sorted from them (not recorded which). This clonotype originated in an adult woman who had mild COVID-19 (a few samples of this study predate the infection). Cell type and time point are not known. This CDR3 reads CASSQDTGHSNEQFF. The CDR3 DNA reads as TGCGCCAGCAGCCAAGATACAGGGCACTCCAATGAGCAGTTCTTC.